What follows is one TCR beta chain and its context. There are 14 residues in the CDR3. Trimming took 4 bases from V and 3 from J; bases not matched to a gene: 6. Germline V gene sequence: CDR1 MGHRA, CDR2 YSYEKL. This sample stems from a study of T cell changes during pregnancy in multiple sclerosis. TCRdb's copy holds only in-frame clones and misses some; the assay was immunoSEQ multiplex PCR. The sample gives 38,000 or so clones, around 93% of which show up once; roughly 0.41% is in the top ten. The sequence was collected from a female donor with multiple sclerosis, enrolled in a pregnancy study. This material consisted of CD4+ T cells from peripheral blood mononuclear cells, taken in the first trimester of pregnancy. The chain links TRBV4-1 to TRBJ2-7, with 7 bases that match TRBD1. The CDR3 DNA follows: TGCGCCAGCAGCCCAACGAACAGGGGCTACGAGCAGTACTTC. Translating it yields CASSPTNRGYEQYF.